This T cell receptor beta chain emerged from a study of blood T cells in healthy people across ages. Findings of the study overall: A roughly linear fall in TCR beta diversity per million T cells was seen with increasing age.

The authors ran a second PCR of about 6 to 11 cycles using a sample-barcoded 5' primer and a J-beta primer mix. TCRdb re-derived calls from the 5' RACE reads in MiXCR, one entry per CDR3 protein. The repertoire has about 1.8 million distinct CDR3 sequences, 40% to 55% of them found once; the top ten carry 2% to 2.5%. Comments on this clonotype: The target antigen is unknown.

The CDR3 is made up of 17 amino acids. CDR1 MDHEN and CDR2 SYDVKM come from the germline V gene. V shed 4 bases, J shed 2 bases, and the junction held 10 bases outside the gene matches. This TCR was recovered from a middle-aged woman in good health. The chain links TRBV28 to TRBJ2-5; 10 positions agree with TRBD2. The sample taken for sequencing was blood. The CDR3 loop is CASSSPLAGALQETQYF. CDR3 DNA: TGTGCCAGCAGTTCCCCTCTAGCGGGGGCCCTTCAAGAGACCCAGTACTTC.